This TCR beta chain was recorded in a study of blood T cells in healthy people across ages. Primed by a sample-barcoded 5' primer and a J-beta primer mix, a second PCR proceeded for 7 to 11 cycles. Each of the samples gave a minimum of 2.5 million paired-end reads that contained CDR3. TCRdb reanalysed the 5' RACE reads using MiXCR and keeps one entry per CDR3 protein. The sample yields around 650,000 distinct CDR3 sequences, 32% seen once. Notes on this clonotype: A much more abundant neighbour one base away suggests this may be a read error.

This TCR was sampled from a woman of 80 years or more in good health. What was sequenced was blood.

The CDR3 DNA reads TGCGCCAGCAGCCAAGAGGTAGCGGGGGGCGGGGGCAATGGGCAGTTCTTC. Its protein is CASSQEVAGGGGNGQFF. The chain recombines TRBV4-1 with TRBJ2-1; 10 nucleotides agree with TRBD2. CDR3 size: 17 residues. Germline V gene lookup returns CDR1 MGHRA and CDR2 YSYEKL.